Each of the 2 T cell receptor beta chains below was sequenced from the same sample in a study of Ad26.COV2.S vaccination and SARS-CoV-2 variants. The table came from immunoSEQ multiplex PCR; TCRdb's copy has only in-frame clones and leaves some out. Of about 350,000 clones listed, 86% were seen once; the top ten hold about 10%. The treatment here: around 19 received Ad26.COV2.S at low or high dose, single or two shots; several received placebo; per-sample allocation not given. Day 63 after the first injection of vaccine or placebo was the sampling time. This material consisted of peripheral blood, taken in a trial of Ad26.COV2.S vaccine versus placebo. The source is a person between 18 and 65 years old who received the Ad26.COV2.S COVID-19 vaccine or a placebo.

The chain is built from TRBV6-5 and TRBJ2-3; D is possibly TRBD1 or TRBD2 (6 bases each). Per the germline V gene, CDR1 is MNHEY and CDR2 is SVGAGI. The CDR3 is 13 amino acids. Trimming removed 4 bases from V and 10 bases from J, with 15 bases in between. CDR3: CASSSEAGEAQYF. The CDR3 nucleotides are TGTGCCAGCAGTTCAGAAGCAGGGGAGGCGCAGTATTTT.

The CDR3 region is CASSPQGGPPHTQYF. CDR3 bases: TGTGCCAGCAGCCCCCAGGGGGGGCCCCCTCATACGCAGTATTTT. This rearrangement joins TRBV7-2 to TRBJ2-3; D is tentatively TRBD1 or TRBD2 (7 bases each). Germline CDR1 is SGHTA and CDR2 is FQGNSA. This CDR3 has 15 amino acids. V lost 5 bases, J lost 7 bases, and 19 bases lay in between. Together with reference TRBV7-2 and TRBJ2-3, the CDR3 gives the full variable domain: GAGVSQSPSNKVTEKGKDVELRCDPISGHTALYWYRQSLGQGLEFLIYFQGNSAPDKSGLPSDRFSAERTGGSVSTLTIQRTQQEDSAVYLCASSPQGGPPHTQYFGPGTRLTVL.